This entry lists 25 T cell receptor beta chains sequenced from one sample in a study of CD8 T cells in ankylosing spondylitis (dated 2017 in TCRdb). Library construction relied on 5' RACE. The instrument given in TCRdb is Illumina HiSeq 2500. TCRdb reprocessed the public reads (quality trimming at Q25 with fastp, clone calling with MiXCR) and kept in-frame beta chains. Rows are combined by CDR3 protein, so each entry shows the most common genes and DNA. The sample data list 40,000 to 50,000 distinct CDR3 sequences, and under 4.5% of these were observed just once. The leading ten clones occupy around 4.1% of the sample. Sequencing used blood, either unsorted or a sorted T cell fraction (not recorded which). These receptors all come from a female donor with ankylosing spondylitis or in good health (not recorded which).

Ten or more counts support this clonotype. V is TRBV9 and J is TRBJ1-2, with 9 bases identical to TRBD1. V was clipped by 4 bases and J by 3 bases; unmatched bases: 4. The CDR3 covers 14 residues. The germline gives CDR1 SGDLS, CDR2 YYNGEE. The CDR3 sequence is CASSTQGADYGYTF. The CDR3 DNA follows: TGTGCCAGCAGCACACAGGGGGCTGACTATGGCTACACCTTC.

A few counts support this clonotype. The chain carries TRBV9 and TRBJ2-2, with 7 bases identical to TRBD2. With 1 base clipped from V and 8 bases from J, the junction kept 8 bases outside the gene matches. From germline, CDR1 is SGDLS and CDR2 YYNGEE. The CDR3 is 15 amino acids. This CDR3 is CASSVRAGHLGELFF. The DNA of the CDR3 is TGTGCCAGCAGCGTACGAGCGGGGCATTTGGGGGAGCTGTTTTTT.

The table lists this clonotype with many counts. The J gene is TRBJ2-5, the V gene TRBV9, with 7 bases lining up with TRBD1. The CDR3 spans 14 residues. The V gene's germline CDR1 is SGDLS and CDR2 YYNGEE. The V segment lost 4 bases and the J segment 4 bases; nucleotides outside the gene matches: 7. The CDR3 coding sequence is TGTGCCAGCAGCTTCCAGGGGGACAGAGAGACCCAGTACTTC. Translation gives CASSFQGDRETQYF. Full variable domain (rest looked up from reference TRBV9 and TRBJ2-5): DSGVTQTPKHLITATGQRVTLRCSPRSGDLSVYWYQQSLDQGLQFLIQYYNGEERAKGNILERFSAQQFPDLHSELNLSSLELGDSALYFCASSFQGDRETQYFGPGTRLLVL.

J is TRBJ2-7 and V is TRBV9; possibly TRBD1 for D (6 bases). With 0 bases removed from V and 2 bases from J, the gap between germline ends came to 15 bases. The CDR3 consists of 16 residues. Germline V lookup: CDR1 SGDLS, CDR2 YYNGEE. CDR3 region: CASSVDSGQSTYEQYF. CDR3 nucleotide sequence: TGTGCCAGCAGCGTAGACTCCGGACAGTCCACCTACGAGCAGTACTTC.

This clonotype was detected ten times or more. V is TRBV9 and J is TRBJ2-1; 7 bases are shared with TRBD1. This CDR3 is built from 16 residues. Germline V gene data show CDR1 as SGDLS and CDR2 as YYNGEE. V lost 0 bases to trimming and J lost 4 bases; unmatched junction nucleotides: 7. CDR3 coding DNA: TGTGCCAGCAGCGTAGCTACCGACAGGGAGTACAATGAGCAGTTCTTC. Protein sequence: CASSVATDREYNEQFF.

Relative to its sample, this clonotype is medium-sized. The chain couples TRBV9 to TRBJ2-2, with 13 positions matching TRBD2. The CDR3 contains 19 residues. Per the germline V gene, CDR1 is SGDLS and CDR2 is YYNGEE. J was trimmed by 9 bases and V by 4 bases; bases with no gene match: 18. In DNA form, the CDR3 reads TGTGCCAGCAGCCCCTCCGGGACTAGCGGGGAGGGACACCGCCGGGAGCTGTTTTTT. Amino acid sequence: CASSPSGTSGEGHRRELFF.

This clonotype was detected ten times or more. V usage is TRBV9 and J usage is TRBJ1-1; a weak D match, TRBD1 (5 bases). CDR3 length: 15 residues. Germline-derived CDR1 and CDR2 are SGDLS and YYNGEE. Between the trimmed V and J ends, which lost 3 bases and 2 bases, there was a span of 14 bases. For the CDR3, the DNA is TGTGCCAGCAGCGGGGGGTCGGCCCCTAACACTGAAGCTTTCTTT. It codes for CASSGGSAPNTEAFF.

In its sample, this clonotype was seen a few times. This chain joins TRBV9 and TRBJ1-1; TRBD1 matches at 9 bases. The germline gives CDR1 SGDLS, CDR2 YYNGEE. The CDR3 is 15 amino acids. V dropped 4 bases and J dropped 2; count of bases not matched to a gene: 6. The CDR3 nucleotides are TGTGCCAGCAGCAAAGCGGGACAGGGAAACACTGAAGCTTTCTTT. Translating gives CASSKAGQGNTEAFF.

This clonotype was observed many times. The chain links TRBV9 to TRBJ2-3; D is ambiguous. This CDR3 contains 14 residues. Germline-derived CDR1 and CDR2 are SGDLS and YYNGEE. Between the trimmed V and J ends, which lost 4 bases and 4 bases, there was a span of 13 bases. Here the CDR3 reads CASSRFLGADTQYF. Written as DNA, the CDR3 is TGTGCCAGCAGCCGTTTCCTTGGGGCAGATACGCAGTATTTT. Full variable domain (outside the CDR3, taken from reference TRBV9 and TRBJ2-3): DSGVTQTPKHLITATGQRVTLRCSPRSGDLSVYWYQQSLDQGLQFLIQYYNGEERAKGNILERFSAQQFPDLHSELNLSSLELGDSALYFCASSRFLGADTQYFGPGTRLTVL.

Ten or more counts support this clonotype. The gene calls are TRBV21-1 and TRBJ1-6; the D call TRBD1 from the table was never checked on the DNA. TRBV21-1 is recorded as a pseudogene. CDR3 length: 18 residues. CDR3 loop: CASRTTGMRGSYNSPLHF. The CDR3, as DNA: TGTGCCAGCAGGACAACAGGGATGAGGGGCTCCTATAATTCACCCCTCCACTTT.

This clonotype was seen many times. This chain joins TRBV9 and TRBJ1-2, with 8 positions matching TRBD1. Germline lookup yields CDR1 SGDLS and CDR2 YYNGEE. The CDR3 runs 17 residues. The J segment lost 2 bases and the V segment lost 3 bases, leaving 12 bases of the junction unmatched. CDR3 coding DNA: TGTGCCAGCAGCGAACGCCCCACGGGACAGGTGAACTATGGCTACACCTTC. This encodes CASSERPTGQVNYGYTF.

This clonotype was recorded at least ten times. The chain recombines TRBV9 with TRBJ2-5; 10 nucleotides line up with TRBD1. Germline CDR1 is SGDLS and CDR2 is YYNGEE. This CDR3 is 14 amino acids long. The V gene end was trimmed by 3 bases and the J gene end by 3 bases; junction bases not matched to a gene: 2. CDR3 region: CASSEGQGKETQYF. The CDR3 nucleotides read TGTGCCAGCAGCGAGGGACAGGGGAAAGAGACCCAGTACTTC.

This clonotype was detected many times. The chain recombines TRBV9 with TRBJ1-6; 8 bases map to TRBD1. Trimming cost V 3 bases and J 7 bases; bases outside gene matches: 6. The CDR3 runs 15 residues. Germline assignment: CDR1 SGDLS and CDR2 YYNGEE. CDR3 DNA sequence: TGTGCCAGCAGCGCTCGGACAGGGCCGAATTCACCCCTCCACTTT. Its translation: CASSARTGPNSPLHF.

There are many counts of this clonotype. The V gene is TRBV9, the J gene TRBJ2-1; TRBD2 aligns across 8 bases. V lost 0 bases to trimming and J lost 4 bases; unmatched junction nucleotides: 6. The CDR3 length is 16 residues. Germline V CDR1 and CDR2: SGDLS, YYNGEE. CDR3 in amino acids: CASSVGDGGGYNEQFF. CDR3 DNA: TGTGCCAGCAGCGTAGGTGACGGGGGGGGATACAATGAGCAGTTCTTC.

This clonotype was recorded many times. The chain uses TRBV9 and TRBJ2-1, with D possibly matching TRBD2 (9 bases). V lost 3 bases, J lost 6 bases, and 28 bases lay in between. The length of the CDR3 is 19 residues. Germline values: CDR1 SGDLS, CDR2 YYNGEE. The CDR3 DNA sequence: TGTGCCAGCAGCGGGGGGGACAGGCTAGCGGGGTTTCTCGGCAATGAGCAGTTCTTC. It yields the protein CASSGGDRLAGFLGNEQFF.

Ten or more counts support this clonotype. CDR3 DNA sequence: TGTGCCAGCGGTAGGAGGGGATCTGAAAAACTGTTTTTT. Translation gives CASGRRGSEKLFF. The V and J genes are TRBV9 and TRBJ1-4, with D tentatively TRBD1 (5 bases). CDR3 length equals 13 residues. Germline-derived CDR1 and CDR2 are SGDLS and YYNGEE. V lost 7 bases and J lost 7, with 14 bases in between. The variable domain in full, completed from reference TRBV9 and TRBJ1-4, reads DSGVTQTPKHLITATGQRVTLRCSPRSGDLSVYWYQQSLDQGLQFLIQYYNGEERAKGNILERFSAQQFPDLHSELNLSSLELGDSALYFCASGRRGSEKLFFGSGTQLSVL.

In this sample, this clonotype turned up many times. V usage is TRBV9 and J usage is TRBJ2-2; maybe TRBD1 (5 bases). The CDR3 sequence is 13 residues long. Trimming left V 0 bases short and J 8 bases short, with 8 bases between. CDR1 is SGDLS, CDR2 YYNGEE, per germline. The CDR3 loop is CASSVEGIGELFF. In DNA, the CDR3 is TGTGCCAGCAGCGTAGAGGGGATAGGGGAGCTGTTTTTT.

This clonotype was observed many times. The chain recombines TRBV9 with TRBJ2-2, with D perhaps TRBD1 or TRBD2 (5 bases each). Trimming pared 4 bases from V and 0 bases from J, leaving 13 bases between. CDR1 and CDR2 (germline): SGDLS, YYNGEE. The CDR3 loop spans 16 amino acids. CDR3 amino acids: CASSPRGRANTGELFF. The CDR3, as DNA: TGTGCCAGCAGCCCCCGGGGCAGAGCGAACACCGGGGAGCTGTTTTTT.

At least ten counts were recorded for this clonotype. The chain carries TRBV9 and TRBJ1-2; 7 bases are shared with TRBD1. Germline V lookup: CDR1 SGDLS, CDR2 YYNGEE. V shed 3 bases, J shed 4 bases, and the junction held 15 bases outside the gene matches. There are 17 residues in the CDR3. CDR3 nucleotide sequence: TGTGCCAGCAGCGCCCCAGGAACAGGGGCCACGGGCTATGGCTACACCTTC. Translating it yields CASSAPGTGATGYGYTF.

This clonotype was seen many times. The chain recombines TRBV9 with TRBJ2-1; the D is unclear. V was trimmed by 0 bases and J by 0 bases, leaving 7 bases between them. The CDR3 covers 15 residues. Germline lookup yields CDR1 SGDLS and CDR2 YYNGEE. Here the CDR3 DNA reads TGTGCCAGCAGCGTAGGGCAGAGCTCCTACAATGAGCAGTTCTTC. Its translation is CASSVGQSSYNEQFF.

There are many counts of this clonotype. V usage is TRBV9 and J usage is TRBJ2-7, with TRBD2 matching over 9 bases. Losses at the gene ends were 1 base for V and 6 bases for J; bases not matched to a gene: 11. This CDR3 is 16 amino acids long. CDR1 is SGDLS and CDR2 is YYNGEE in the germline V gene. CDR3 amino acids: CASSVSSGGSLFEQYF. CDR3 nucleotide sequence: TGTGCCAGCAGCGTATCCAGCGGGGGGTCCCTTTTCGAGCAGTACTTC.

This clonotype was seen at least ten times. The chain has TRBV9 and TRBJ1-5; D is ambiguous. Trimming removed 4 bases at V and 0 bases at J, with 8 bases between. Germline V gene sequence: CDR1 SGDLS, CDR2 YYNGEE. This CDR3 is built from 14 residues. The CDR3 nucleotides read TGTGCCAGCAGCCTTGGGGTTAGCAATCAGCCCCAGCATTTT. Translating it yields CASSLGVSNQPQHF.

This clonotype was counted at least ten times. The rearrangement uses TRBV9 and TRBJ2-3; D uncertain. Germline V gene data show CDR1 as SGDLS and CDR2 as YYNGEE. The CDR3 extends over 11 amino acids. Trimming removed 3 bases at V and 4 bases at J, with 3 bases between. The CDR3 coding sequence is TGTGCCAGCAGCGAGTCAGATACGCAGTATTTT. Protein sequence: CASSESDTQYF.

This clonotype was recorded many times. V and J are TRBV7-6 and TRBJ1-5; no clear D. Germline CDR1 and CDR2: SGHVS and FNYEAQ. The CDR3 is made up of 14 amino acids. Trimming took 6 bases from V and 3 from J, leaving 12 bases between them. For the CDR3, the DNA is TGTGCCAGCAGTTACGAGGCCTTCAATCAGCCCCAGCATTTT. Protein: CASSYEAFNQPQHF. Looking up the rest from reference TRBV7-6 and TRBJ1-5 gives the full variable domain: GAGVSQSPRYKVTKRGQDVALRCDPISGHVSLYWYRQALGQGPEFLTYFNYEAQQDKSGLPNDRFSAERPEGSISTLTIQRTEQRDSAMYRCASSYEAFNQPQHFGDGTRLSIL.

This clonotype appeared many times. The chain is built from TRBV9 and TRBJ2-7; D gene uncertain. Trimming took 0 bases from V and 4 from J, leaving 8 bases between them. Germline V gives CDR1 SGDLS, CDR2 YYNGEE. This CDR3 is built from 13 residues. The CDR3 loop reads CASSVAYGYEQYF. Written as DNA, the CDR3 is TGTGCCAGCAGCGTAGCCTACGGATACGAGCAGTACTTC.